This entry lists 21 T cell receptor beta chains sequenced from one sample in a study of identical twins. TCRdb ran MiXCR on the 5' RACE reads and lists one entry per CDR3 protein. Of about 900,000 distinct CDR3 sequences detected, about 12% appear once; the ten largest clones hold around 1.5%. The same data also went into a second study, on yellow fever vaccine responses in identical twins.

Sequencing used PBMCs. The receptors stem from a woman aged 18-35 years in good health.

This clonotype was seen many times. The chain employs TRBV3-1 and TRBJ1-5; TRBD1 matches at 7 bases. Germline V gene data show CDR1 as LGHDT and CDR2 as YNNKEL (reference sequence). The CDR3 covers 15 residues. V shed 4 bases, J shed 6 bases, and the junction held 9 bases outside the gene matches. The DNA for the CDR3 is TGTGCCAGCAGCCGGACAGGTCTTGAGCGTCAGCCCCAGCATTTT. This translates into CASSRTGLERQPQHF.

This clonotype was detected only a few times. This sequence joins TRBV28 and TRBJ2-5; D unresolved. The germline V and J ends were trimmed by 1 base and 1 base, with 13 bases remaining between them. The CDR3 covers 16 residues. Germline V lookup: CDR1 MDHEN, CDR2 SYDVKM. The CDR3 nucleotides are TGTGCCAGCAGTTTATCTCTTCAGCGCATCCAAGAGACCCAGTACTTC. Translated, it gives CASSLSLQRIQETQYF.

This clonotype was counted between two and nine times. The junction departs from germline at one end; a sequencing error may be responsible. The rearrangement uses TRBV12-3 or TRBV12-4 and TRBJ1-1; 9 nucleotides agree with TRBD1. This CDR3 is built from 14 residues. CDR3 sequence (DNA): TGTGCCAGCAGTTCTCCGAGGGACAGGGAGAGTAAGGTCTTT. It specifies CASSSPRDRESKVF.

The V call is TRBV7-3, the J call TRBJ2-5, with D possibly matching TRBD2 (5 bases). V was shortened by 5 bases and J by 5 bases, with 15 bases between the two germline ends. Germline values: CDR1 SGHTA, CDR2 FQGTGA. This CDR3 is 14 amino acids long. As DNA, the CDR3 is TGTGCCAGCAGCCCCGGTGGGCTAGCCGAGACCCAGTACTTC. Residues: CASSPGGLAETQYF.

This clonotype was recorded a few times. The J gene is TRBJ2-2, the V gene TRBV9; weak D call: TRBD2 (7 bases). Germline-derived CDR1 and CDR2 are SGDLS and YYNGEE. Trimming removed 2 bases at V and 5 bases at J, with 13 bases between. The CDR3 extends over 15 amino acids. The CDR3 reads CASSVRGATTGELFF. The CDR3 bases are TGTGCCAGCAGCGTCCGGGGGGCGACGACCGGGGAGCTGTTTTTT.

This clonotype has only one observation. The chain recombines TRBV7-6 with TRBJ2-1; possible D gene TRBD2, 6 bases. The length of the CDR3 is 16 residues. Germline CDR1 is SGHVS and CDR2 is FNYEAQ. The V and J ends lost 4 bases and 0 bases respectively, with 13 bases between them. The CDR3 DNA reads TGTGCCAGCAGCTCGGTGGGGGGAAGCTCCTACAATGAGCAGTTCTTC. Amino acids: CASSSVGGSSYNEQFF.

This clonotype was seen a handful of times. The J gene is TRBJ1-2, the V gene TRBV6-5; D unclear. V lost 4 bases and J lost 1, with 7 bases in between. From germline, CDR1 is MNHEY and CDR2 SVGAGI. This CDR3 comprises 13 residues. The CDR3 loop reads CASSFTLNYGYTF. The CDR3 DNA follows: TGTGCCAGCAGTTTTACACTTAACTATGGCTACACCTTC.

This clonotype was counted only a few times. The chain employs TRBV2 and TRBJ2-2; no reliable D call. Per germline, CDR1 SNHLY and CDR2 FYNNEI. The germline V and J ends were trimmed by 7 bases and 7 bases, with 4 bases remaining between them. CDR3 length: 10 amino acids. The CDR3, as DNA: TGTGCCAGCAAGGGCGGGGAGCTGTTTTTT. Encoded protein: CASKGGELFF.

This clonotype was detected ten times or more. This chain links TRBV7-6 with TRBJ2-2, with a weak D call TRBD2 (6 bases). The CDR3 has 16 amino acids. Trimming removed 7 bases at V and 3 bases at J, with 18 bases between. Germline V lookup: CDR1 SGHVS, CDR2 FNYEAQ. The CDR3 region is CASTPKVGGHTGELFF. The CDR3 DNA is TGTGCCAGCACCCCAAAGGTCGGGGGACACACCGGGGAGCTGTTTTTT.

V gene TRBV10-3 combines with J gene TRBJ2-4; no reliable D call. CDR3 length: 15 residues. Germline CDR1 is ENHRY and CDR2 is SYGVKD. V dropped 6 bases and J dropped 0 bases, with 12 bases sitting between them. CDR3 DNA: TGTGCCATCAGCGCCGGCTCTCTAGCCAAAAACATTCAGTACTTC. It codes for CAISAGSLAKNIQYF.

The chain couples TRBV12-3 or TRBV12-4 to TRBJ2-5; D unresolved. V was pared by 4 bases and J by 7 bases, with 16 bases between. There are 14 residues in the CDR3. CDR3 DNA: TGTGCCAGCAGTTCCTCCGGCCTCAAGGGGACCCAGTACTTC. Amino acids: CASSSSGLKGTQYF.

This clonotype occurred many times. The CDR3 region is CASSPGVAGVINNEQFF. Here the CDR3 DNA reads TGTGCCAGCAGTCCCGGAGTCGCGGGGGTGATCAACAATGAGCAGTTCTTC. The chain employs TRBV12-3 or TRBV12-4 and TRBJ2-1, with 7 bases matching TRBD2. The CDR3 spans 17 residues. V dropped 5 bases and J dropped 5; count of bases not matched to a gene: 15.

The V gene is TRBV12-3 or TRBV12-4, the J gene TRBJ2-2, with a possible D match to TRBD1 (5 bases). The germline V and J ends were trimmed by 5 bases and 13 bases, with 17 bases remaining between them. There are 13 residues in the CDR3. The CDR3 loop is CASSRTGPKGLFF. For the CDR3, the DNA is TGTGCCAGCAGTCGAACAGGCCCCAAGGGGCTGTTTTTT.

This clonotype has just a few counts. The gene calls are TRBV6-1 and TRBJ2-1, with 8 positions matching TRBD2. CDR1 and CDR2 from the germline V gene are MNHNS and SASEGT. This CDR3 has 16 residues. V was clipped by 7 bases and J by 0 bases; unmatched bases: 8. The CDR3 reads CASMVQRGSSYNEQFF. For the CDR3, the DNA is TGTGCCAGCATGGTCCAGCGGGGGAGCTCCTACAATGAGCAGTTCTTC.

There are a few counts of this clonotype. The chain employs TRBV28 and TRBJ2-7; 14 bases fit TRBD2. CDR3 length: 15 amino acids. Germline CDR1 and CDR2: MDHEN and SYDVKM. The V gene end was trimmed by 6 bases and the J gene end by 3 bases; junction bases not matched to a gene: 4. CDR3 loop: CASRRTSGGFYEQYV. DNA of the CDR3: TGTGCCAGCAGACGGACTAGCGGGGGGTTCTACGAGCAGTACGTC.

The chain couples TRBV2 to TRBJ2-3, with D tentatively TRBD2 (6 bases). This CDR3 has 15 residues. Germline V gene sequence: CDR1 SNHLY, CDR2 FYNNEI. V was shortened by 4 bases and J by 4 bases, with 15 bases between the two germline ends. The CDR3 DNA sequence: TGTGCCAGCAGTGCGGGACTCCAAGCAGCAGATACGCAGTATTTT. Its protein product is CASSAGLQAADTQYF.

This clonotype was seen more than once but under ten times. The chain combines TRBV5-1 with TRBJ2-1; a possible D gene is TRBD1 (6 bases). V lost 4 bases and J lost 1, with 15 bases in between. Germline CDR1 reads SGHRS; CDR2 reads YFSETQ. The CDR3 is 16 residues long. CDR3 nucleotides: TGCGCCAGCAGCGGCCAGGGGTGGAGTTCCTACAATGAGCAGTTCTTC. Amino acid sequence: CASSGQGWSSYNEQFF.

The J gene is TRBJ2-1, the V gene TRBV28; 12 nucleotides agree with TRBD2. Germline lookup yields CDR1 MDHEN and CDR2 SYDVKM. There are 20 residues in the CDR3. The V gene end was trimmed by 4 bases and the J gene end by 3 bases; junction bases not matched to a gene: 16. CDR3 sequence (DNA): TGTGCCAGCAGTTCCTTCCGACTAGCGGGGGCCCGCGGTAACTACAATGAGCAGTTCTTC. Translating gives CASSSFRLAGARGNYNEQFF.

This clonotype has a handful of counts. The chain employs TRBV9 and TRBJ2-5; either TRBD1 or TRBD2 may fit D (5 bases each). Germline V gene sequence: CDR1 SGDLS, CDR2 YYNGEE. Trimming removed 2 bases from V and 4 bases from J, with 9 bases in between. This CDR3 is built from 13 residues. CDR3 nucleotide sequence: TGTGCCAGCAGCGTTGGGACGGTAGAGACCCAGTACTTC. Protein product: CASSVGTVETQYF.

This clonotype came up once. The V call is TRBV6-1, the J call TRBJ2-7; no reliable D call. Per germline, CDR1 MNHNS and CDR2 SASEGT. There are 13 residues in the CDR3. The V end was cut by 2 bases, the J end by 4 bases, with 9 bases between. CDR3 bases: TGTGCCAGCAGTGAATGGCAGGTTTACGAGCAGTACGTC. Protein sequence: CASSEWQVYEQYV.

CDR3 in amino acids: CASSTPYSWEQYF. CDR3 sequence (DNA): TGTGCCAGCAGCACCCCCTATTCTTGGGAGCAGTACTTC. The V call is TRBV12-3 or TRBV12-4, the J call TRBJ2-7; D gene uncertain. There are 13 residues in the CDR3. V was shortened by 6 bases and J by 7 bases, with 16 bases between the two germline ends.